Each of the 31 T cell receptor beta chains below was sequenced from the same sample in a study of cytomegalovirus exposure and HLA in healthy donors. Primers for the PCR totalled 60 Vbeta and 13 Jbeta. The protocol was immunoSEQ multiplex PCR, while the TCRdb copy is restricted to in-frame clones and leaves out a portion. This table has roughly 150,000 clones, 65% to 85% appearing once. Specimen: PBMCs. The receptors come from a man aged 25 to 40 in good health and CMV-seronegative.

The rearrangement uses TRBV2 and TRBJ1-5; TRBD1 matches at 7 bases. Germline CDR1 reads SNHLY; CDR2 reads FYNNEI. With 7 bases clipped from V and 4 bases from J, the junction kept 7 bases outside the gene matches. The CDR3 runs to 14 residues. Here the CDR3 reads CASTTGQQNQPQHF. The CDR3 coding sequence is TGTGCCAGCACTACGGGACAGCAAAATCAGCCCCAGCATTTT. The full variable domain, in which reference TRBV2 and TRBJ1-5 provide the parts outside the CDR3, is EPEVTQTPSHQVTQMGQEVILRCVPISNHLYFYWYRQILGQKVEFLVSFYNNEISEKSEIFDDQFSVERPDGSNFTLKIRSTKLEDSAMYFCASTTGQQNQPQHFGDGTRLSIL.

The chain is built from TRBV28 and TRBJ2-7; no firm D call. The CDR3 is 12 amino acids. The V and J ends lost 2 bases and 3 bases respectively, with 5 bases between them. Per germline, CDR1 MDHEN and CDR2 SYDVKM. The CDR3 DNA follows: TGTGCCAGCAGTTTACAATTCTACGAGCAGTACTTC. As protein: CASSLQFYEQYF. The whole variable domain, filled in from reference TRBV28 and TRBJ2-7, reads DVKVTQSSRYLVKRTGEKVFLECVQDMDHENMFWYRQDPGLGLRLIYFSYDVKMKEKGDIPEGYSVSREKKERFSLILESASTNQTSMYLCASSLQFYEQYFGPGTRLTVT.

V is TRBV6-5 and J is TRBJ1-4; 7 bases agree with TRBD1. The germline CDR1 and CDR2 sequences are MNHEY and SVGAGI. The V and J ends lost 6 bases and 7 bases, in that order; junction bases with no gene match: 8. This CDR3 has 14 amino acids. CDR3 amino acids: CASSPGTDPEKLFF. For the CDR3, the DNA is TGTGCCAGCAGCCCCGGGACAGACCCTGAAAAACTGTTTTTT.

The chain recombines TRBV28 with TRBJ1-4, with 8 bases aligning to TRBD1. V lost 4 bases to trimming and J lost 2 bases; unmatched junction nucleotides: 6. Per the germline V gene, CDR1 is MDHEN and CDR2 is SYDVKM. The CDR3 is 16 residues long. The chain's CDR3 is CASSYQGARTNEKLFF. Written as DNA, the CDR3 is TGTGCCAGCAGTTACCAGGGGGCCCGGACTAATGAAAAACTGTTTTTT.

A single count supports this clone. The chain carries TRBV28 and TRBJ2-4; D not resolved. V was cut by 6 bases and J by 0 bases, with 15 bases left in between. This CDR3 is 16 amino acids long. The V gene's germline CDR1 is MDHEN and CDR2 SYDVKM. Here the CDR3 reads CASSPQSHLAKNIQYF. DNA for the CDR3: TGTGCCAGCAGCCCGCAGTCCCATCTAGCCAAAAACATTCAGTACTTC. The full variable domain, in which reference TRBV28 and TRBJ2-4 provide the parts outside the CDR3, is DVKVTQSSRYLVKRTGEKVFLECVQDMDHENMFWYRQDPGLGLRLIYFSYDVKMKEKGDIPEGYSVSREKKERFSLILESASTNQTSMYLCASSPQSHLAKNIQYFGAGTRLSVL.

This clone was counted between two and nine times. The chain combines TRBV10-3 with TRBJ1-2; no clear D gene. CDR1 ENHRY and CDR2 SYGVKD come from the germline V gene. The CDR3 sequence is 14 residues long. V lost 0 bases and J 7 bases, leaving 12 bases between the germline ends. The CDR3 here is CAISESLTRIGYTF. CDR3 in DNA: TGTGCCATCAGTGAGTCGTTGACTAGAATTGGCTACACCTTC.

The chain uses TRBV6-5 and TRBJ1-5; 9 positions agree with TRBD1. The V gene's germline CDR1 is MNHEY and CDR2 SVGAGI. Trimming took 5 bases from V and 6 from J; bases not matched to a gene: 5. This CDR3 comprises 14 residues. The DNA for the CDR3 is TGTGCCAGCAGTCCCGGGACAGGGAGTCAGCCCCAGCATTTT. It yields the protein CASSPGTGSQPQHF.

This clone has more than one count but fewer than ten. The chain employs TRBV9 and TRBJ1-4; 9 nucleotides line up with TRBD1. V shed 5 bases, J shed 0 bases, and the junction held 11 bases outside the gene matches. Germline CDR1 reads SGDLS; CDR2 reads YYNGEE. The CDR3 is 18 amino acids. In DNA, the CDR3 is TGTGCCAGCAGTTGGGGGACAGGGCAACCTACAACTAATGAAAAACTGTTTTTT. The encoded protein is CASSWGTGQPTTNEKLFF.

The chain has TRBV21-1 and TRBJ1-2; no check of the table's D call, TRBD1, against the DNA was made. TRBV21-1 represents a pseudogene. This CDR3 has 13 amino acids. The CDR3 region has the DNA TGTGCCAGCAGCAAGGGCGCTGGCTATGGCTACACCTTC. It codes for CASSKGAGYGYTF.

The sample holds one count of this clone. The J gene is TRBJ2-7, the V gene TRBV5-1, with 9 bases matching TRBD1. The CDR3 sequence is 14 residues long. Trimming took 0 bases from V and 7 from J; bases not matched to a gene: 5. Per the germline V gene, CDR1 is SGHRS and CDR2 is YFSETQ. In DNA form, the CDR3 reads TGCGCCAGCAGCTTGGGGGGACAGGGCCGGGAGCAGTACTTC. Translated: CASSLGGQGREQYF.

This chain uses TRBV5-1 with TRBJ2-1, with 11 bases fitting TRBD2. The CDR3 is 17 amino acids. V shed 4 bases and J 7 bases; nucleotides not matched to a gene: 13. Germline V CDR1 and CDR2: SGHRS, YFSETQ. CDR3 protein: CASSPAVAGGPKNEQFF. DNA of the CDR3: TGCGCCAGCAGCCCGGCAGTAGCGGGAGGGCCGAAAAATGAGCAGTTCTTC.

This clone has just one count. This chain uses TRBV9 with TRBJ2-5; 9 bases fit TRBD2. This CDR3 comprises 16 residues. V was clipped by 3 bases and J by 1 base; unmatched bases: 7. Germline CDR1 SGDLS, CDR2 YYNGEE. This chain's CDR3 is CASSGSAGGGQETQYF. The CDR3 DNA sequence: TGTGCCAGCAGCGGTAGTGCGGGGGGGGGCCAAGAGACCCAGTACTTC. Together with reference TRBV9 and TRBJ2-5, the CDR3 gives the full variable domain: DSGVTQTPKHLITATGQRVTLRCSPRSGDLSVYWYQQSLDQGLQFLIQYYNGEERAKGNILERFSAQQFPDLHSELNLSSLELGDSALYFCASSGSAGGGQETQYFGPGTRLLVL.

The chain links TRBV21-1 to TRBJ2-3; the table's D call TRBD2 went unverified against the DNA. TRBV21-1 corresponds to a pseudogene. The CDR3 totals 12 residues. The CDR3 sequence is CASSTGTDTQYF. The DNA of the CDR3 is TGTGCCAGCAGCACGGGCACAGATACGCAGTATTTT.

This rearrangement joins TRBV2 to TRBJ2-3; D is uncertain. The CDR3 runs 14 residues. Deletions cut 2 bases from V and 0 bases from J, with 6 bases between. Germline loops: CDR1 SNHLY, CDR2 FYNNEI. Here the CDR3 reads CASSELASTDTQYF. The DNA of the CDR3 is TGTGCCAGCAGTGAATTGGCTAGCACAGATACGCAGTATTTT. The complete variable domain, with remaining parts taken from reference TRBV2 and TRBJ2-3, reads EPEVTQTPSHQVTQMGQEVILRCVPISNHLYFYWYRQILGQKVEFLVSFYNNEISEKSEIFDDQFSVERPDGSNFTLKIRSTKLEDSAMYFCASSELASTDTQYFGPGTRLTVL.

CDR3 nucleotides: TGCGCCAGCAGTGAGTTGGGGACTAGCGGTGTAAGCTCCTACAATGAGCAGTTCTTC. Translated, it gives CASSELGTSGVSSYNEQFF. V usage is TRBV10-1 and J usage is TRBJ2-1, with 11 bases lining up with TRBD2. J gave up 0 bases and V 1 base, and 8 bases lay outside the gene matches. The CDR3 is 19 amino acids. The germline CDR1 and CDR2 sequences are WNHNN and SYGVQD (reference sequence).

This clone was observed once. This chain uses TRBV7-3 with TRBJ1-2, with D possibly TRBD1 on 5 matching bases. The ends were cut back, 5 bases at V and 0 bases at J, with 10 bases in the middle. This CDR3 has 14 residues. Germline V gives CDR1 SGHTA, CDR2 FQGTGA. CDR3 coding DNA: TGTGCCAGCAGCCTCGGGGGGACTAACTATGGCTACACCTTC. It codes for CASSLGGTNYGYTF.

This clone has just a few counts. The same CDR3 arises from other DNA sequences in this sample as well. The V call is TRBV5-1, the J call TRBJ2-3; 11 bases match TRBD2. CDR1 is SGHRS and CDR2 is YFSETQ in the germline V gene. The CDR3 runs 16 residues. V shed 4 bases, J shed 1 base, and the junction held 5 bases outside the gene matches. Here the CDR3 reads CASSPIAGGGTDTQYF. The CDR3 DNA reads TGCGCCAGCAGCCCGATAGCGGGGGGGGGCACAGATACGCAGTATTTT.

The chain carries TRBV30 and TRBJ2-1; D uncertain. Trimming pared 5 bases from V and 6 bases from J, leaving 8 bases between. CDR3 length: 11 residues. Germline CDR1 is GTSNPN and CDR2 is SVGIG (reference sequence). The CDR3 coding sequence is TGTGCCTGGGCCGGTGGCAATGAGCAGTTCTTC. Its translation is CAWAGGNEQFF.

This chain links TRBV7-9 with TRBJ1-3, with 8 bases that match TRBD1. The CDR3 consists of 17 residues. Germline V gene sequence: CDR1 SEHNR, CDR2 FQNEAQ (reference sequence). V was pared by 5 bases and J by 0 bases, with 9 bases of the junction left unmatched. The CDR3 bases are TGTGCCAGCAGCAGTGGACAGGGACGCTCCTCTGGAAACACCATATATTTT. The encoded protein is CASSSGQGRSSGNTIYF.

This clone has only a few counts. The chain recombines TRBV7-2 with TRBJ2-7, with 10 bases aligning to TRBD2. The CDR3 is 17 residues long. Germline CDR1 reads SGHTA; CDR2 reads FQGNSA. V lost 4 bases to trimming and J lost 2 bases; unmatched junction nucleotides: 11. CDR3 sequence (DNA): TGTGCCAGCAGCTCGTACATTCTAGCGGGGGTCCCCTACGAGCAGTACTTC. As protein: CASSSYILAGVPYEQYF.

The rearrangement joins TRBV4-1 to TRBJ1-1, with D possibly being TRBD1 (5 bases). The length of the CDR3 is 16 residues. In germline, CDR1 is MGHRA, CDR2 YSYEKL. V lost 1 base and J 7 bases, leaving 19 bases between the germline ends. CDR3 residues: CASSQVASGRAIEAFF. In nucleotides, the CDR3 is TGCGCCAGCAGCCAAGTTGCGTCAGGGAGGGCCATTGAAGCTTTCTTT.

This clone was counted a few times. J is TRBJ2-6 and V is TRBV6-1; no definite D call. CDR3 length equals 14 residues. CDR1 and CDR2 from the germline V gene are MNHNS and SASEGT. The germline V and J ends were trimmed by 8 bases and 0 bases, with 8 bases remaining between them. CDR3 sequence (DNA): TGTGCCAGCTCCCCCGGCTCTGGGGCCAACGTCCTGACTTTC. It translates to CASSPGSGANVLTF.

V gene TRBV5-1 combines with J gene TRBJ2-7; 7 nucleotides line up with TRBD1. The junction had 9 bases not matched to a gene; V was cut back by 4 bases and J by 5 bases. The germline V gene encodes CDR1 SGHRS and CDR2 YFSETQ. The CDR3 is 14 residues long. For the CDR3, the DNA is TGCGCCAGCAGCCTCCGGGACAGTCACGACGAGCAGTACTTC. It is translated as CASSLRDSHDEQYF.

The rearrangement joins TRBV6-6 to TRBJ2-1; TRBD2 might be the D (6 bases). This CDR3 spans 15 amino acids. CDR1 is MNHNY, CDR2 SVGAGI, per germline (reference sequence). Trimming pared 3 bases from V and 5 bases from J, leaving 14 bases between. The CDR3 coding sequence is TGTGCCAGCAGTTATAGGGACTTGCCCAACAATGAGCAGTTCTTC. Translation: CASSYRDLPNNEQFF.

CDR3 loop: CASSEEVGAGGLNTEAFF. CDR3 sequence (DNA): TGTGCCAGCAGTGAAGAAGTTGGGGCAGGGGGGCTGAACACTGAAGCTTTCTTT. This sequence joins TRBV6-1 and TRBJ1-1; 7 nucleotides match TRBD1. J lost 0 bases, V lost 1 base, and 11 bases had no gene match. The CDR3 has 18 residues. Germline CDR1 and CDR2: MNHNS and SASEGT.

This chain links TRBV30 with TRBJ1-1; 7 nucleotides match TRBD1. Unmatched junction bases numbered 4, after V lost 0 bases and J lost 6 bases. Germline V gene data show CDR1 as GTSNPN and CDR2 as SVGIG (reference sequence). The CDR3 sequence is 13 residues long. The CDR3 DNA sequence: TGTGCCTGGAGTGTAGCCGACAGGGCTGAAGCTTTCTTT. As protein: CAWSVADRAEAFF. The whole variable domain, filled in from reference TRBV30 and TRBJ1-1, reads SQTIHQWPATLVQPVGSPLSLECTVEGTSNPNLYWYRQAAGRGLQLLFYSVGIGQISSEVPQNLSASRPQDRQFILSSKKLLLSDSGFYLCAWSVADRAEAFFGQGTRLTVV.

This sequence joins TRBV2 and TRBJ2-4; 8 bases are shared with TRBD2. V was pared by 6 bases and J by 8 bases, with 12 bases of the junction left unmatched. Germline values: CDR1 SNHLY, CDR2 FYNNEI. This CDR3 has 15 residues. The CDR3 sequence is CASSGERGLGDIQYF. The CDR3 DNA sequence: TGTGCCAGCAGCGGAGAGAGGGGACTAGGGGACATTCAGTACTTC.

V usage is TRBV28 and J usage is TRBJ2-3, with D tentatively TRBD1 (6 bases). The CDR3 runs 17 residues. The V and J ends lost 3 bases and 0 bases respectively, with 16 bases between them. CDR1 and CDR2 (germline): MDHEN, SYDVKM. The chain's CDR3 is CASSFSMDSTSTDTQYF. Written as DNA, the CDR3 is TGTGCCAGCAGTTTTTCCATGGACAGCACTAGCACAGATACGCAGTATTTT.

The chain is built from TRBV2 and TRBJ1-6; 8 bases line up with TRBD1. The V gene's germline CDR1 is SNHLY and CDR2 FYNNEI. The length of the CDR3 is 14 residues. After removal of 6 bases from V and 10 bases from J, the junction contained 8 bases not matched to a gene. CDR3: CASSTTGARSPLHF. The CDR3 DNA follows: TGTGCCAGCAGCACGACAGGGGCTCGATCACCCCTCCACTTT.

The count of this clone is one. The chain recombines TRBV13 with TRBJ2-3, with TRBD2 matching 8 bases. The germline V gene encodes CDR1 PRHDT and CDR2 FYEKMQ (reference sequence). The trim removed 5 bases at V and 1 base at J, leaving 8 bases unmatched. This CDR3 is built from 16 residues. The CDR3 DNA is TGTGCCAGCAGCCTCAAGGCAGCGGGGGGCACAGATACGCAGTATTTT. Translating gives CASSLKAAGGTDTQYF.

The chain uses TRBV5-1 and TRBJ1-1; D gene uncertain. V was shortened by 4 bases and J by 1 base, with 8 bases between the two germline ends. Germline V lookup: CDR1 SGHRS, CDR2 YFSETQ. The CDR3 sequence is 13 residues long. The CDR3 sequence is CASSPGGNTEAFF. The CDR3 nucleotides are TGCGCCAGCAGCCCCGGTGGGAACACTGAAGCTTTCTTT.